What follows are 24 T cell receptor beta chains derived from one specimen sequenced in a study of radiation and T cells in renal cell carcinoma. Profiled with immunoSEQ multiplex PCR; TCRdb holds only in-frame clones, not every one. In the table there are some 50,000 clones, about 80% of which are singletons. Specified time point: blood 2 weeks post-SBRT. This sample's treatment: 15 Gy SBRT to primary tumor, nephrectomy 4 weeks later. This specimen consisted of blood, obtained from a patient whose treatment included radiotherapy and nephrectomy. These receptor sequences come from a woman aged 70-85 years with renal cell carcinoma.

V is TRBV11-2 and J is TRBJ1-2; D unclear. V was trimmed by 5 bases and J by 7 bases, leaving 17 bases between them. This CDR3 spans 14 amino acids. Per germline, CDR1 SGHAT and CDR2 FQNNGV. CDR3 region: CASSGVGGGGGYTF. The CDR3, as DNA: TGTGCCAGCAGCGGGGTGGGAGGTGGTGGTGGCTACACCTTC.

V usage is TRBV9 and J usage is TRBJ1-5; D perhaps matches TRBD1 (5 bases). Germline values: CDR1 SGDLS, CDR2 YYNGEE. The V gene lost 2 bases and the J gene lost 4 bases, with 13 bases spanning the gap. CDR3 size: 15 residues. Here the CDR3 reads CASSVSTGENQPQHF. CDR3 nucleotides: TGTGCCAGCAGCGTTTCGACGGGGGAAAATCAGCCCCAGCATTTT.

V is TRBV5-8 and J is TRBJ1-3, with D hard to call. The CDR3 extends over 15 amino acids. Germline-derived CDR1 and CDR2 are SGHTS and YDEGEE. V was clipped by 0 bases and J by 1 base, with 8 bases between them. The CDR3 DNA follows: TGTGCCAGCAGCTTGGAATGGTATTCTGGAAACACCATATATTTT. This codes for CASSLEWYSGNTIYF. Full variable domain (remainder filled in from reference TRBV5-8 and TRBJ1-3): EAGVTQSPTHLIKTRGQQATLRCSPISGHTSVYWYQQALGLGLQFLLWYDEGEERNRGNFPPRFSGRQFPNYSSELNVNALELEDSALYLCASSLEWYSGNTIYFGEGSWLTVV.

V usage is TRBV19 and J usage is TRBJ1-3, with unresolved D. The length of the CDR3 is 15 residues. Germline V gives CDR1 LNHDA, CDR2 SQIVND (reference sequence). Trimming took 8 bases from V and 7 from J, leaving 21 bases between them. The CDR3 is CASSKGSSLVNTIYF. DNA for the CDR3: TGTGCCAGTTCCAAGGGAAGCTCCTTAGTCAACACCATATATTTT.

The rearrangement uses TRBV4-3 and TRBJ2-7; 14 positions agree with TRBD2. Trimming at V came to 1 base and at J to 6 bases, leaving 8 bases not matched to a gene. The CDR3 is made up of 17 amino acids. Per the germline V gene, CDR1 is LGHNA and CDR2 is YSLEER. The CDR3 spells CASSQAPGLAGVSEQYF. As DNA, the CDR3 is TGCGCCAGCAGCCAAGCGCCGGGACTAGCGGGAGTGAGCGAGCAGTACTTC.

This clone has just a few counts. This chain links TRBV29-1 with TRBJ1-1; unclear D gene. In germline, CDR1 is SQVTM, CDR2 ANQGSEA. The CDR3 contains 12 residues. The CDR3 coding sequence is TGCAGTTCTGGGTCCGGCGACACTGAAGCTTTCTTT. Protein: CSSGSGDTEAFF.

V and J are TRBV2 and TRBJ1-5; 8 nucleotides align to TRBD1. CDR1 is SNHLY and CDR2 is FYNNEI in the germline V gene. J lost 4 bases, V lost 0 bases, and 17 bases had no gene match. The CDR3 has 20 residues. DNA for the CDR3: TGTGCCAGCAGTGAAGCCCAATTCCGGGACAGGCGAGGAGAGAATCAGCCCCAGCATTTT. This gives the protein CASSEAQFRDRRGENQPQHF. Combining the CDR3 with reference TRBV2 and TRBJ1-5 gives the whole variable domain EPEVTQTPSHQVTQMGQEVILRCVPISNHLYFYWYRQILGQKVEFLVSFYNNEISEKSEIFDDQFSVERPDGSNFTLKIRSTKLEDSAMYFCASSEAQFRDRRGENQPQHFGDGTRLSIL.

This rearrangement joins TRBV7-2 to TRBJ2-2; D gene uncertain. The CDR3 has 13 amino acids. V gave up 2 bases and J gave up 8 bases, with 9 bases separating them. CDR1 and CDR2 from the germline V gene are SGHTA and FQGNSA. This chain's CDR3 is CASSLTRIGELFF. As DNA, the CDR3 is TGTGCCAGCAGCTTAACGAGGATAGGGGAGCTGTTTTTT.

This rearrangement joins TRBV20-1 to TRBJ1-1; D is uncertain. The length of the CDR3 is 11 residues. The germline V gene has CDR1 DFQATT and CDR2 SNEGSKA (reference sequence). The germline V and J ends were trimmed by 3 bases and 7 bases, with 9 bases remaining between them. CDR3 amino acids: CSASFRFEAFF. In DNA form, the CDR3 reads TGCAGTGCTAGTTTCAGGTTTGAAGCTTTCTTT.

The genes are TRBV18 and TRBJ2-1; 8 bases are shared with TRBD1. CDR1 is KGHSH and CDR2 is LQKENI in the germline V gene. The CDR3 extends over 14 amino acids. The V segment lost 4 bases and the J segment 8 bases; nucleotides outside the gene matches: 7. CDR3 coding DNA: TGTGCCAGCTCACGGGATCAGGGGGCTCATGAGCAGTTCTTC. Translated, it gives CASSRDQGAHEQFF.

This clone was detected once. The chain is built from TRBV18 and TRBJ2-1; 12 bases are shared with TRBD2. Trimming removed 1 base from V and 5 bases from J; junction bases left unmatched: 3. This CDR3 contains 16 residues. CDR1 is KGHSH and CDR2 is LQKENI in the germline V gene. The CDR3 loop reads CASSPRLAGGNNEQFF. The CDR3 region has the DNA TGTGCCAGCTCACCACGCCTAGCGGGGGGGAACAATGAGCAGTTCTTC.

The chain couples TRBV12-2 to TRBJ2-5; no DNA check was done on the table's D call, TRBD1. TRBV12-2 is assigned pseudogene status. This CDR3 is built from 14 residues. The CDR3 nucleotides read TGTGCAAGTCGCTTAGGTGACAGCCAAGAGACCCAGTACTTC. This sequence encodes CASRLGDSQETQYF.

This chain links TRBV2 with TRBJ1-6, with D uncertain. The germline V gene has CDR1 SNHLY and CDR2 FYNNEI. The CDR3 runs 12 residues. The V and J ends lost 8 bases and 7 bases respectively, with 9 bases between them. The CDR3 protein is CASAGGNSPLHF. CDR3 coding DNA: TGTGCCAGCGCGGGCGGGAATTCACCCCTCCACTTT.

The chain joins TRBV29-1 to TRBJ2-1; no definite D call. This CDR3 has 11 residues. Trimming left V 7 bases short and J 10 bases short, with 14 bases between. Germline loops: CDR1 SQVTM, CDR2 ANQGSEA. CDR3 DNA sequence: TGCAGCGCAACCCGCGGCGTCGAGCAGTTCTTC. This encodes CSATRGVEQFF.

V usage is TRBV7-9 and J usage is TRBJ2-7; perhaps TRBD2 as D (6 bases). This CDR3 comprises 13 residues. The V end lost 5 bases, the J end lost 6 bases, and 14 bases lay between the germline ends. The germline gives CDR1 SEHNR, CDR2 FQNEAQ (reference sequence). The CDR3 DNA reads TGTGCCAGCAGCCGTCCCGGGAGCGGCGAGCAGTACTTC. Its protein product is CASSRPGSGEQYF. The entire variable domain, with the rest obtained from reference TRBV7-9 and TRBJ2-7, is as follows: DTGVSQNPRHKITKRGQNVTFRCDPISEHNRLYWYRQTLGQGPEFLTYFQNEAQLEKSRLLSDRFSAERPKGSFSTLEIQRTEQGDSAMYLCASSRPGSGEQYFGPGTRLTVT.

Worth noting for this clone: One end of the junction does not line up with germline, which may come from a read error. This chain connects TRBV2 to TRBJ2-5; 11 bases agree with TRBD2. The CDR3 loop spans 13 amino acids. Germline V CDR1 and CDR2: SNHLY, FYNNEI. CDR3 loop: CASSEGTSGTQYF. The CDR3 nucleotides read TGTGCCAGCAGCGAAGGGACTAGCGGGACCCAGTACTTC.

The V gene is TRBV19, the J gene TRBJ2-3, with 11 bases matching TRBD2. Germline V gives CDR1 LNHDA, CDR2 SQIVND (reference sequence). The CDR3 is 14 amino acids. The junction had 5 bases not matched to a gene; V was cut back by 7 bases and J by 5 bases. CDR3 sequence reads: CASNLAGGQDTQYF. The CDR3 DNA sequence: TGTGCCAGTAATCTAGCGGGGGGACAAGATACGCAGTATTTT.

The V call is TRBV29-1, the J call TRBJ2-7; 12 positions match TRBD1. After removal of 0 bases from V and 6 bases from J, the junction contained 6 bases not matched to a gene. CDR1 and CDR2 (germline): SQVTM, ANQGSEA. This CDR3 spans 15 amino acids. CDR3 nucleotide sequence: TGCAGCGTTGAAGACCCGGGACAGGGGGCTATCGAGCAGTACTTC. It is translated as CSVEDPGQGAIEQYF.

The chain uses TRBV5-1 and TRBJ1-1; TRBD1 matches 8 bases. V dropped 0 bases and J dropped 10; count of bases not matched to a gene: 5. The V gene's germline CDR1 is SGHRS and CDR2 YFSETQ. CDR3 length: 13 residues. The CDR3 reads CASSLAGDRGAFF. The CDR3 nucleotides read TGCGCCAGCAGCTTGGCCGGTGACAGGGGAGCTTTCTTT.

The rearrangement uses TRBV6-5 and TRBJ2-1; D may match TRBD1 or TRBD2 (5 bases each). Trimming took 2 bases from V and 7 from J, leaving 15 bases between them. The CDR3 sequence is 15 residues long. Germline CDR1 and CDR2: MNHEY and SVGAGI. In DNA form, the CDR3 reads TGTGCCAGCAGTTACCAACGGGACCGACTGAATGAGCAGTTCTTC. Translated, it gives CASSYQRDRLNEQFF.

J is TRBJ1-1 and V is TRBV5-1, with no clear D. This CDR3 contains 14 residues. Trimming took 4 bases from V and 0 from J, leaving 10 bases between them. CDR1 SGHRS and CDR2 YFSETQ come from the germline V gene. CDR3 DNA: TGCGCCAGCAGCCTTGACACTATGAACACTGAAGCTTTCTTT. Protein sequence: CASSLDTMNTEAFF.

The chain couples TRBV6-5 to TRBJ2-5; 13 nucleotides match TRBD2. The CDR3 is 16 amino acids. V shed 4 bases, J shed 5 bases, and the junction held 7 bases outside the gene matches. Germline CDR1 MNHEY, CDR2 SVGAGI. The CDR3: CASSSGLAGSGETQYF. CDR3 DNA: TGTGCCAGCAGTTCGGGACTAGCGGGATCAGGGGAGACCCAGTACTTC.

The sample holds a few counts of this clone. The chain carries TRBV5-1 and TRBJ1-5; D remains unclear. Trimming cost V 4 bases and J 1 base, with 12 bases left between them. The CDR3 runs to 15 residues. CDR1 is SGHRS, CDR2 YFSETQ, per germline. CDR3 residues: CASSPGSLSNQPQHF. The CDR3 bases are TGCGCCAGCAGCCCGGGGAGTTTGAGCAATCAGCCCCAGCATTTT.

The chain recombines TRBV7-2 with TRBJ2-7; 9 nucleotides agree with TRBD1. The germline CDR1 and CDR2 sequences are SGHTA and FQGNSA. The junction had 5 bases not matched to a gene; V was cut back by 5 bases and J by 0 bases. The CDR3 is 15 amino acids. The CDR3 is CASSRGQGLSYEQYF. CDR3 bases: TGTGCCAGCAGCCGGGGACAGGGCCTCTCCTACGAGCAGTACTTC.